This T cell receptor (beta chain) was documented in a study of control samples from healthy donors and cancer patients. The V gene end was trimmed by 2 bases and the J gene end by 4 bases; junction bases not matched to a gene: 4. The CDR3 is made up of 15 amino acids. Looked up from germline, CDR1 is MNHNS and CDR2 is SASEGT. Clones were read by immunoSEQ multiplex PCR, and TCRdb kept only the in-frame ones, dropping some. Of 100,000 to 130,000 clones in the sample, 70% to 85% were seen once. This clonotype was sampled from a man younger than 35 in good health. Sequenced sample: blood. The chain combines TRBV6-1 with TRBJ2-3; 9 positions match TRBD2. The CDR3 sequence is CASSERGGGADTQYF. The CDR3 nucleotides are TGTGCCAGCAGTGAACGGGGCGGGGGGGCAGATACGCAGTATTTT.